Listed below are T cell receptor beta chains from one sample, sequenced in a study of T cell repertoires in cytomegalovirus infection. Antigen specificity for these receptors is unknown. MiXCR was run by TCRdb on the reads, yielding one entry per CDR3 protein. The data hold roughly 990,000 distinct CDR3 sequences, with around 29% observed a single time. The sequenced sample was cultured CD8+ T cells from PBMCs, obtained from culture after CMV antigen stimulation. Every receptor here comes from a human donor in good health (CMV status not recorded). Some clones in this sample may be carry-over from other donors' samples. Each CDR3 is given with its conserved first and last residue. The D gene is left open where the match is weak. Clone size is not always given. Where it is, it says once, few, many or a class for expanded clones.

>NA|TRBJ2-6|TRBV9|NA
TGTGCCAGCAGCGTCACAGGGGGGGGCTCTGGGGCCAACGTCCTGACTTTC
CASSVTGGGSGANVLTF
>NA|TRBJ2-3|TRBV11-2|NA
TGTGCCAGCAGCTTAGAGGGGGCGGGGGCTACGCAGTATTTT
CASSLEGAGATQYF
>NA|TRBJ2-7|TRBV6-6|TRBD1
TGTGCCAGCAGTGACCGAAGGACAGGAATTTCCTACGAGCAGTACTTC
CASSDRRTGISYEQYF
>NA|TRBJ1-6|TRBV7-9|TRBD1
TGTGCCAGCAGCTTAAATCAGGGGGCCAATTCACCCCTCCACTTT
CASSLNQGANSPLHF
>few|TRBJ2-3|TRBV4-1|NA
NA
CASSQVAGGALGYF
>NA|TRBJ1-4|TRBV20-1|NA
TGCAGTGCTAGCTCTCGCAGGGTCAATGAAAAACTGTTTTTT
CSASSRRVNEKLFF
>NA|TRBJ1-2|TRBV9|NA
TGTGCCAGCAGCGTAGACCAGGGTTTCGGCTATGGCTACACCTTC
CASSVDQGFGYGYTF
>few|TRBJ2-3|TRBV27|NA
TGTGCCAGCAGTTTATCCCCAGCTCCAGATACGCAGTATTTT
CASSLSPAPDTQYF
>NA|TRBJ1-2|TRBV7-6|TRBD1
TGTGCCAGCAGCTTAGGACCCAGGGGGATGGCGAGCGATGGCTACACCTTC
CASSLGPRGMASDGYTF
>NA|TRBJ2-1|TRBV6-2/TRBV6-3|NA
TGTGCCAGCAGTTACTCCCGGCGACAGGACTACAATGAGCAGTTCTTC
CASSYSRRQDYNEQFF
>NA|TRBJ1-2|TRBV6-1|TRBD1
TGTGCCAGCAGTGAGTGGGACAGGGCCAACTATGGCTACACCTTC
CASSEWDRANYGYTF
>few|TRBJ1-4|TRBV7-9|NA
TGTGCCAGCAGCTTAAAGGGTGAAAAACTGTTTTTT
CASSLKGEKLFF
>few|TRBJ1-1|TRBV6-2/TRBV6-3|NA
TGTGCCAGCAGTTACTCTCAGAGGCGGTGGAACACTGAAGCTTTCTTT
CASSYSQRRWNTEAFF
>few|TRBJ2-2|TRBV15|TRBD1
TGTGCCACCAGCAGAGAAGCCGGGACAGACACCGGGGAGCTGTTTTTT
CATSREAGTDTGELFF
>many|TRBJ1-3|TRBV7-2|NA
TGTGCCAGTCACCACTCTGGAAACACCATATATTTT
CASHHSGNTIYF
>few|TRBJ2-5|TRBV6-2/TRBV6-3|TRBD1
TGTGCCAGCATTCGTATTCCAGGGGGCTTCGAGACCCAGTACTTC
CASIRIPGGFETQYF
>few|TRBJ2-1|TRBV19|NA
TGTGCCAGTAGCCGCAGGGTTGATGAGCAGTTCTTC
CASSRRVDEQFF
>few|TRBJ1-1|TRBV19|TRBD1
TGTGCCAGTAGTAAAATAACAGGGGGCAAGACTGAAGCTTTCTTT
CASSKITGGKTEAFF
>few|TRBJ1-6|TRBV20-1|TRBD1
TGCAGTGCTCGAATAGGGACAGTCAAGTTTAGCTCCTATAATTCACCCCTCCACTTT
CSARIGTVKFSSYNSPLHF
>many|TRBJ2-7|TRBV7-6|NA
TGTGCCAGCAGCCTATGGAGGGGTGACGACGAGCAGTACTTC
CASSLWRGDDEQYF
>few|TRBJ2-1|TRBV6-2/TRBV6-3|NA
TGTGCCAGCAGTTACATGAGCTCCTACAATGAGCAGTTCTTC
CASSYMSSYNEQFF
>NA|TRBJ2-3|TRBV4-1|NA
TGCGCCAGCACCCGGGGCCTTCACACAGATACGCAGTATTTT
CASTRGLHTDTQYF
>few|TRBJ2-3|TRBV10-3|NA
TGTGCCATCAGTGAGGCCGAGGGGCTTATACCCCCTCTTTTT
CAISEAEGLIPPLF
>NA|TRBJ2-3|TRBV12-3/TRBV12-4|TRBD2
TGTGCCAGCAGTTTAAATGCCCGGGGGGGCTGGACAGATACGCAGTATTTT
CASSLNARGGWTDTQYF
>few|TRBJ1-2|TRBV27|NA
TGTGCCACCCTAGGAGGGTACGGCTACACCTTC
CATLGGYGYTF
>few|TRBJ2-5|TRBV7-9|NA
TGTGCCAGCCGTCCCCCAGGAGCCCAAGAGACCCAGTACTTC
CASRPPGAQETQYF